What follows is one TCR beta chain and its context. Only one count was recorded for this clone. This receptor's antigen is unknown. No base quality values were provided; no much bigger clone lies one nucleotide off. The V and J ends are trimmed by 0 bases and 6 bases, leaving 12 bases between them. CDR1 and CDR2 are read off the germline V gene as SGDLS and YYNGEE. The CDR3 has 15 amino acids, counting the end cysteine and phenylalanine. The sequence is cut down to CDR3 DNA, 45 bases in frame from base 1. Libraries were made using the immunoSEQ multiplex PCR assay. For the multiplex PCR, a mixture combining 60 forward primers for TCR Vbeta segments and 13 reverse primers for TCR Jbeta segments was used. A multiplex PCR assay on genomic DNA amplified the CDR3 region of rearranged TCR beta genes. The Illumina HiSeq System was used to sequence the amplified TCR beta libraries as 87-base-pair reads. The study's processing was this. In a later analysis, about 80 million unique TCR beta chains were counted across the 690 or so repertoires, and around 10 million of these chains were shared by at least two donors. Raw reads were error-corrected and collapsed into unique sequences by a nearest-neighbor algorithm in which closely related sequences were merged to remove PCR and sequencing errors. Alignment of CDR3 sequences to IMGT reference sequences was used to assign V, D and J gene segments. For a sequence to be retained, a match of at least six nucleotides was required to both a V gene segment and a J gene segment. A rearrangement counted as productive if the CDR3 had no stop codons and remained in frame with V and J, and every other rearrangement counted as non-productive. Following IMGT convention, CDR3 was defined as the stretch from the second conserved V-encoded cysteine up to the conserved J-encoded phenylalanine. The earlier analysis of more than 450 of the donors excluded sequences that lacked an unambiguous match to a single V gene segment. In an earlier analysis of a few hundred of the donors, V segments were called functional above 56.7% productive rearrangements and were called segregating when the between-donor standard deviation exceeded 5%. To diagnose cytomegalovirus status from the catalog of TCR beta chain sequences, a statistical classification framework was built. In a later analysis, V and J genes were assigned by comparing TCR nucleotide sequences against IMGT/GENE-DB human TR gene sequences. Using the TCRdist pipeline, a later analysis assigned CDR3 sequences along with most-parsimonious VDJ recombination scenarios. In a later analysis, each TCR beta chain was defined by its CDR3 amino acid sequence together with its V-gene family, and reads lacking a unique V-gene family were excluded. In a later analysis, nearly 600 highly shared, low-generation-probability nucleotide sequences were removed to address suspected cross-contamination and a sequencing artifact. For each public chain, a later analysis derived a clonal expansion index from normalized ranks of inferred template counts within each repertoire. Generation probabilities in a later analysis came from a VDJ recombination model fitted to out-of-frame rearrangements, and those results were checked against IGoR. Hypergeometric tests were used in a later analysis to score TCR-TCR, TCR-HLA and TCR-CMV co-occurrence, with a repertoire-size bias correction applied to the TCR pairs. A later analysis estimated false discovery rates by permuting HLA or CMV assignments 20 times. In a later analysis, co-occurring TCRs were grouped using DBSCAN, and TCRdist sequence similarity was added for clustering within HLA-allele-positive subsets. Repertoires with fewer than 30,000 or more than 120,000 public chains, plus five repertoires with anomalous nucleotide sharing, were excluded from co-occurrence clustering. TCRdb took over this immuneACCESS table, retaining in-frame rearrangements with V and J assigned. Such tables are incomplete; in checked studies, under half of the missing clones stem from an unresolved V gene, and the remainder is unexplained. The V and J calls and clone size are taken from that table; D and trimming were inferred from the DNA. This sample comprises some 130,000 clones, approximately 81% of them detected only once. The top ten constitute roughly 7.5% of the sample.

The cohort comprised around 690 healthy bone marrow donors. At the time of sampling, all cohort members were nominally healthy, though unrecorded immune exposures were likely present. The donor was CMV seronegative and was included in the group of 352 seronegative cohort members. Every donor gave a peripheral blood sample, and the peripheral blood mononuclear cells from that sample were used for TCR beta sequencing. The Qiagen DNeasy Blood Extraction Kit was used to extract genomic DNA from the blood cell samples. The data were obtained in a study of cytomegalovirus exposure and HLA in healthy donors (TCRdb year 2017). Broadly, across the study: An earlier analysis of some 500 of the donors reported approximately 270 Gb of sequence data and around 110 million unique TCR beta sequences from roughly 180 million T cells. Approximately 310 gigabases of sequencing data and roughly 81 million unique TCR sequences made up an early release that covered about 640 HLA-typed donors. Of the roughly 400 genotyped donors, approximately 81% were placed in the genetic ancestry cluster associated with self-reported Caucasian donors. The aim of the study was to test whether cataloging public T cell receptors could identify signatures of past pathogen exposure. The study used immunosequencing to profile the T cell repertoires of hundreds of subjects and linked those repertoires to cytomegalovirus serostatus. Besides the first cohort of 550 to 750 subjects, a separate validation cohort made up of 120 or so different subjects was used. To predict cytomegalovirus infection status, the study brought together high-throughput TCR immunosequencing, statistical association of individual TCRs with disease status, and machine learning. A later analysis re-analyzed previously published TCR beta repertoires from 666 donors and added high-resolution HLA genotyping to study TCR occurrence patterns. Rather than using new phenotypic data, the later analysis identified candidate immune exposures from TCR beta sequences and from how often those sequences occurred across donors. An earlier analysis of approximately 640 of the donors applied high-throughput TCR beta sequencing to assess whether each TCR beta V gene segment acted as functional or pseudogenic. Donor age, sex, ethnicity and CMV serostatus were compiled alongside the repertoire data. In a later genetic analysis, genome-wide SNP genotypes for about three fifths of the roughly 670 donors were used, and that subset was treated as a discovery cohort. All discovery cohort repertoires had been generated using a single sequencing platform. HLA typing covered class I and class II loci at four-digit resolution. The number of donors typed differed by locus, with about 629-640 for A, B, C, DRB1 and DQB1, around 500 for DQA1, 600 to 610 for DPA1, and approximately 470 for DPB1. A handful of DR-DQ haplotypes were handled as single units for association and clustering because linkage in the cohort was strong. On average, roughly 250,000 unique TCR beta nucleotide sequences were sequenced per donor among 398 genotyped donors of the cohort, with around 19% of those sequences being non-productive. Overall results and qualifications from the work: In vitro tests confirmed that three of the cytomegalovirus-associated TCR beta chains recognize cytomegalovirus antigens. In a later analysis, HLA-associated TCR beta chains were found to be more clonally expanded and to have lower generation probabilities than equally common non-associated chains. According to a later genetic analysis, donors in an Asian-associated ancestry cluster had fewer N-insertions in productive TCRs than the roughly 670-donor mean. A further reported finding was that TCR beta sequences accurately predicted the HLA-A and HLA-B alleles for most subjects in the first cohort. A cluster of highly shared sequence variants was judged likely to be a technical artifact of the sequencing pipeline. Assigning TCR associations to individual alleles was difficult when HLA alleles, especially DR and DQ, strongly co-occurred. An earlier analysis of some 590 of the donors showed that most TCR beta V segments appeared in productive rearrangements either about 87% or about 30% of the time, which broadly matched IMGT annotations. In a later analysis, TCR association rates were found to vary across HLA loci, with the most associated TCRs seen for DRB1 alleles and the fewest for HLA-C alleles. CMV serostatus was the only immune exposure information available for the cohort. In a later analysis, several top co-occurrence clusters were reported to appear linked to parvovirus B19, influenza, CMV and Epstein-Barr virus. Some IMGT-functional V segments, including TRBV6-2 and TRBV6-3, could not be distinguished by the 87-base-pair reads and were therefore excluded. Most TCR sequences were observed very rarely across donors, whereas some public TCRs were present in many individuals. A later analysis associated about 18,000 TCR beta sequences with specific HLA alleles at a false discovery rate of 0.05. In this cohort, only TCR beta chains were sequenced, and detectable features were limited by the absence of alpha or paired-chain data. Presence/absence analyses assumed roughly uniform sequencing depth across donors, an assumption that may not hold. An association between a missense DCLRE1C variant and V-gene and J-gene trimming of TCR beta chains was found in a later genetic analysis and replicated in an independent cohort. Because counts were too low, about 18 rarely observed V segments, including chromosome 9 orphons, were left out of the earlier analysis of several hundred of the donors. Most CMV-associated TCR beta chains appeared to be HLA-restricted in a later analysis, and the HLA associations seemed to be driven largely by CMV exposure. Linkage disequilibrium might explain the correlated functional status among segregating V segments, but an unknown experimental factor could not be ruled out. The classifier was reported to diagnose cytomegalovirus status with high specificity and sensitivity in both the original and validation cohorts. In the study, around 160 TCR beta chains were listed as associated with cytomegalovirus. Because HLA typing was unavailable for some donors at each locus, only the typed subset was used in association tests. The authors suggested that the approach could potentially be extended to other disease states and immunological phenotypes.

The TCR sequence derives from a male donor in good health and CMV-seronegative. The sequencing input was PBMCs. This chain joins TRBV9 to TRBJ1-4; the D gene cannot be resolved reliably. The nucleotide sequence reads TGTGCCAGCAGCGTAGGGGCAGAGTGGGATGAAAAACTGTTTTTT. It translates to CASSVGAEWDEKLFF.